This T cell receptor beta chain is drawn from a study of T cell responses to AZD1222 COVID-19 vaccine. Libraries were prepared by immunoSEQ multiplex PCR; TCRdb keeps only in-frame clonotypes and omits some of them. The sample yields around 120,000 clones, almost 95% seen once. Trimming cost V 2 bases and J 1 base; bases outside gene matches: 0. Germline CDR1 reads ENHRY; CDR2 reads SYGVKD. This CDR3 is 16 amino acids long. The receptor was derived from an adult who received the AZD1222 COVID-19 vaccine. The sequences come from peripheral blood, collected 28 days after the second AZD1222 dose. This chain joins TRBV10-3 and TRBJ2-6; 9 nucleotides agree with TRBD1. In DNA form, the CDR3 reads TGTGCCATCAGTGAGGGGACAGGGTCTGGGGCCAACGTCCTGACTTTC. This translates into CAISEGTGSGANVLTF.